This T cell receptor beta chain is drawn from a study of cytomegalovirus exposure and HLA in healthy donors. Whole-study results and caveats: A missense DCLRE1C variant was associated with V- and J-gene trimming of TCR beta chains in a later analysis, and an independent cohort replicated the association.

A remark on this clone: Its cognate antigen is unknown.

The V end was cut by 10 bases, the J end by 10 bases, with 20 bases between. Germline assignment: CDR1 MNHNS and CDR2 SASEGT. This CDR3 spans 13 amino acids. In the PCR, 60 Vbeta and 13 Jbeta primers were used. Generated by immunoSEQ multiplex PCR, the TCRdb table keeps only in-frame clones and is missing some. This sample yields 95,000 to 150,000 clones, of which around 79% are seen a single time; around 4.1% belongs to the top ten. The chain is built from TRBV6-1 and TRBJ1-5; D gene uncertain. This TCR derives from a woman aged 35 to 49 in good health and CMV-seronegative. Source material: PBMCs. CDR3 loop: CATQRSPGEPQHF. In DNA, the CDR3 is TGTGCCACCCAGCGGAGTCCCGGGGAACCCCAGCATTTT.